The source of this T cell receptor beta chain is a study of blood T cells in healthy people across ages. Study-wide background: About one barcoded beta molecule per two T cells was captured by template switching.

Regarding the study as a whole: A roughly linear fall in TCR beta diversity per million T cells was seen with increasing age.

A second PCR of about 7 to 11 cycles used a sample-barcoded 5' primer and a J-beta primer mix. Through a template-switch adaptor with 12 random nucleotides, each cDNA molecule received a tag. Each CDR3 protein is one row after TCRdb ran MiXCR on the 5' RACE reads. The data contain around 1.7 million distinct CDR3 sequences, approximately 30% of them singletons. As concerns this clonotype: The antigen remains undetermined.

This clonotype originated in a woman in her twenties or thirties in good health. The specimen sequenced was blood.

Written as DNA, the CDR3 is TGTGCCAGCAGCCCTGCGGCTGGGCCTCACTCCTACAATGAGCAGTTCTTC. It is translated as CASSPAAGPHSYNEQFF. This chain connects TRBV27 to TRBJ2-1; D unclear. Trimming left V 6 bases short and J 0 bases short, with 18 bases between. Germline V gives CDR1 MNHEY, CDR2 SMNVEV (reference sequence). The CDR3 is made up of 17 amino acids.